These 25 T cell receptor beta chains were sequenced from one sample in a study of blood T cell repertoires in COVID-19. The assay was immunoSEQ multiplex PCR, and TCRdb's table has in-frame clones only and misses some. Among some 240,000 clones, roughly 84% were seen once, and the ten largest hold more than 1.5%. Sequencing was done on a sample of peripheral blood. These receptors were collected from a woman in her 40s who had recovered from COVID-19.

This clone was found many times. The rearrangement joins TRBV19 to TRBJ1-1, with D uncertain. The CDR3 contains 13 residues. Germline CDR1 and CDR2: LNHDA and SQIVND (reference sequence). The V end lost 4 bases, the J end lost 0 bases, and 6 bases lay between the germline ends. CDR3 amino acids: CASSTTLNTEAFF. The CDR3 nucleotides are TGTGCCAGTAGTACGACACTGAACACTGAAGCTTTCTTT.

This clone was seen only once. This CDR3 is CASGRDFGTQYF. The DNA for the CDR3 is TGTGCTAGTGGCCGGGACTTCGGGACCCAGTACTTC. The V call is TRBV12-5, the J call TRBJ2-5, with D possibly being TRBD2 (6 bases). The V end was cut by 6 bases, the J end by 7 bases, with 12 bases between. The CDR3 is 12 amino acids. Germline V gene data show CDR1 as LGHNT and CDR2 as FRNRAP.

The chain uses TRBV11-2 and TRBJ2-2; TRBD1 is a possible D gene (5 bases). Germline loops: CDR1 SGHAT, CDR2 FQNNGV. Trimming cost V 4 bases and J 9 bases, with 18 bases left between them. CDR3 length: 15 residues. This chain's CDR3 is CASSSVQGSPRELFF. In DNA, the CDR3 is TGTGCCAGCAGCTCAGTGCAGGGATCCCCGAGGGAGCTGTTTTTT.

This sequence joins TRBV19 and TRBJ2-7, with TRBD1 matching over 8 bases. V shed 6 bases and J 1 base; nucleotides not matched to a gene: 5. Germline-derived CDR1 and CDR2 are LNHDA and SQIVND (reference sequence). This CDR3 region has 14 residues. CDR3 sequence reads: CASSKDRASYEQYF. CDR3 bases: TGTGCCAGTAGCAAGGACAGGGCGTCCTACGAGCAGTACTTC.

This chain's CDR3 is CASSLSSQHRNTEAFF. In DNA form, the CDR3 reads TGTGCCAGCAGTCTAAGTTCTCAACACAGGAACACTGAAGCTTTCTTT. The J gene is TRBJ1-1, the V gene TRBV27; unclear D gene. V lost 5 bases, J lost 1 base, and 17 bases lay in between. Looked up from germline, CDR1 is MNHEY and CDR2 is SMNVEV (reference sequence). The length of the CDR3 is 16 residues.

This chain connects TRBV7-3 to TRBJ1-1; D is ambiguous. V dropped 1 base and J dropped 7 bases, with 10 bases sitting between them. The germline V gene encodes CDR1 SGHTA and CDR2 FQGTGA. This CDR3 has 13 amino acids. Here the CDR3 DNA reads TGTGCCAGCAGCTTAAAGACGGGGAATGAAGCTTTCTTT. Translation: CASSLKTGNEAFF. Full variable domain (outside the CDR3, taken from reference TRBV7-3 and TRBJ1-1): GAGVSQTPSNKVTEKGKYVELRCDPISGHTALYWYRQSLGQGPEFLIYFQGTGAADDSGLPNDRFFAVRPEGSVSTLKIQRTERGDSAVYLCASSLKTGNEAFFGQGTRLTVV.

The chain employs TRBV29-1 and TRBJ2-1; tentatively, D is TRBD2 (6 bases). V lost 2 bases to trimming and J lost 0 bases, with 14 bases between them. Germline CDR1 is SQVTM and CDR2 is ANQGSEA. This CDR3 region has 16 residues. Here the CDR3 reads CSVEFASAGSYNEQFF. The CDR3 DNA reads TGCAGCGTTGAATTCGCTAGCGCTGGCTCCTACAATGAGCAGTTCTTC.

The chain is built from TRBV18 and TRBJ1-5, with D uncertain. Germline V gene data show CDR1 as KGHSH and CDR2 as LQKENI. This CDR3 spans 13 amino acids. Trimming removed 10 bases from V and 4 bases from J, with 14 bases in between. Here the CDR3 reads CATSRGANQPQHF. As DNA, the CDR3 is TGTGCCACCTCCCGGGGTGCGAATCAGCCCCAGCATTTT.

The chain employs TRBV5-1 and TRBJ2-3, with a possible D match to TRBD2 (5 bases). This CDR3 comprises 13 residues. The V and J ends lost 3 bases and 7 bases respectively, with 12 bases between them. From germline, CDR1 is SGHRS and CDR2 YFSETQ. CDR3 region: CASSSPGGHTQYF. In DNA form, the CDR3 reads TGCGCCAGCAGCTCCCCCGGAGGACATACGCAGTATTTT. The variable domain in full, with the rest retrieved from reference TRBV5-1 and TRBJ2-3, is KAGVTQTPRYLIKTRGQQVTLSCSPISGHRSVSWYQQTPGQGLQFLFEYFSETQRNKGNFPGRFSGRQFSNSRSEMNVSTLELGDSALYLCASSSPGGHTQYFGPGTRLTVL.

The chain combines TRBV15 with TRBJ1-1, with TRBD1 matching 7 bases. This CDR3 has 13 amino acids. The germline V gene has CDR1 LNHNV and CDR2 YYDKDF (reference sequence). After removal of 6 bases from V and 1 base from J, the junction contained 2 bases not matched to a gene. CDR3 amino acids: CATRGTANTEAFF. Here the CDR3 DNA reads TGTGCCACCAGGGGGACAGCGAACACTGAAGCTTTCTTT.

The V call is TRBV19, the J call TRBJ1-1; maybe TRBD1 (5 bases). Germline V lookup: CDR1 LNHDA, CDR2 SQIVND (reference sequence). Deletions cut 7 bases from V and 1 base from J, with 19 bases between. The CDR3 contains 16 residues. The CDR3 nucleotides are TGTGCCAGTAACTCCCCGTGGCGAGGACAGAACACTGAAGCTTTCTTT. It encodes CASNSPWRGQNTEAFF.

The chain uses TRBV7-6 and TRBJ1-3; weak D call: TRBD1 (6 bases). V lost 5 bases to trimming and J lost 4 bases, with 18 bases between them. The CDR3 consists of 16 residues. From germline, CDR1 is SGHVS and CDR2 FNYEAQ. The CDR3 DNA reads TGTGCCAGCAGCCCCCGCAGTACAGGGTTCGGAAACACCATATATTTT. It codes for CASSPRSTGFGNTIYF. The full variable domain, with the rest looked up from reference TRBV7-6 and TRBJ1-3, is GAGVSQSPRYKVTKRGQDVALRCDPISGHVSLYWYRQALGQGPEFLTYFNYEAQQDKSGLPNDRFSAERPEGSISTLTIQRTEQRDSAMYRCASSPRSTGFGNTIYFGEGSWLTVV.

The chain carries TRBV7-7 and TRBJ2-2, with 11 bases aligning to TRBD1. Germline V CDR1 and CDR2: SSHAT, FNYEAQ (reference sequence). CDR3 length equals 14 residues. The junction had 3 bases not matched to a gene; V was cut back by 5 bases and J by 7 bases. The CDR3 spells CASSRDRGDGELFF. For the CDR3, the DNA is TGTGCCAGCAGCAGGGACAGGGGGGACGGGGAGCTGTTTTTT.

This rearrangement joins TRBV19 to TRBJ1-2; D unclear. Trimming removed 6 bases from V and 6 bases from J, with 17 bases in between. Germline V gene lookup returns CDR1 LNHDA and CDR2 SQIVND (reference sequence). There are 14 residues in the CDR3. Here the CDR3 reads CASSEASFSHGYTF. The CDR3 nucleotides are TGTGCCAGTAGCGAAGCGAGCTTCTCTCATGGCTACACCTTC.

This chain links TRBV10-3 with TRBJ1-5; D remains unclear. Per the germline V gene, CDR1 is ENHRY and CDR2 is SYGVKD. The V gene lost 8 bases and the J gene lost 3 bases, with 11 bases spanning the gap. The CDR3 runs 13 residues. CDR3 loop: CAIQAGSNQPQHF. The CDR3 DNA follows: TGTGCCATCCAGGCAGGTTCCAATCAGCCCCAGCATTTT.

The chain has TRBV18 and TRBJ1-1, with TRBD1 matching over 8 bases. This CDR3 is built from 14 residues. Germline V gene lookup returns CDR1 KGHSH and CDR2 LQKENI. V gave up 3 bases and J gave up 1 base; unmatched junction bases: 1. CDR3 in amino acids: CASSPDRGNTEAFF. As DNA, the CDR3 is TGTGCCAGCTCACCTGACAGGGGGAACACTGAAGCTTTCTTT.

The V and J genes are TRBV6-5 and TRBJ1-1; D perhaps matches TRBD1 (6 bases). The V end was cut by 2 bases, the J end by 3 bases, with 10 bases between. In germline, CDR1 is MNHEY, CDR2 SVGAGI. The CDR3 consists of 14 residues. The CDR3 sequence is CASSYGQGHTEAFF. The CDR3 DNA follows: TGTGCCAGCAGTTACGGGCAGGGGCACACTGAAGCTTTCTTT.

This clone was seen a single time. This sequence joins TRBV6-5 and TRBJ1-6, with 8 bases aligning to TRBD1. From germline, CDR1 is MNHEY and CDR2 SVGAGI. The CDR3 length is 15 residues. V lost 1 base and J lost 9; bases outside the gene matches: 5. The DNA for the CDR3 is TGTGCCAGCAGTTACTTACAGGGGGGAAGTTCACCCCTCCACTTT. Protein sequence: CASSYLQGGSSPLHF.

This clone was observed a single time. V usage is TRBV3-1 (or the pseudogene TRBV3-2) and J usage is TRBJ1-2; D is unclear. V was cut by 4 bases and J by 0 bases, with 12 bases left in between. The CDR3 covers 15 residues. Looked up from germline, CDR1 is LGHDT and CDR2 is YNNKEL (reference sequence). The CDR3 region is CASSLADRANYGYTF. CDR3 DNA sequence: TGTGCCAGCAGCCTCGCGGATCGGGCTAACTATGGCTACACCTTC.

The rearrangement uses TRBV27 and TRBJ2-7; D not certain. The CDR3 sequence is 16 residues long. Germline V gives CDR1 MNHEY, CDR2 SMNVEV (reference sequence). Trimming stripped 2 bases from V and 0 bases from J, with 14 bases between. CDR3: CASSLRLESGSYEQYF. CDR3 in DNA: TGTGCCAGCAGTTTACGCCTCGAGTCCGGCTCCTACGAGCAGTACTTC.

The chain joins TRBV2 to TRBJ2-1; possibly TRBD2 for D (6 bases). V was shortened by 7 bases and J by 5 bases, with 15 bases between the two germline ends. Germline CDR1 and CDR2: SNHLY and FYNNEI. This CDR3 region has 14 residues. This CDR3 is CASNPLRRDNEQFF. CDR3 bases: TGTGCCAGCAATCCTCTGCGGAGGGACAATGAGCAGTTCTTC.

The V and J genes are TRBV28 and TRBJ1-4; D remains unclear. CDR3 length: 15 residues. Germline-derived CDR1 and CDR2 are MDHEN and SYDVKM. V was clipped by 2 bases and J by 7 bases, with 14 bases between them. The CDR3 region has the DNA TGTGCCAGCAGTTTAGGCGGCGTCGTGGGTGAAAAACTGTTTTTT. Residues: CASSLGGVVGEKLFF.

This chain joins TRBV9 and TRBJ2-3; 8 bases agree with TRBD2. V trimming: 2 bases; J trimming: 5 bases; junction bases outside the gene matches: 7. The CDR3 has 15 residues. Germline V gives CDR1 SGDLS, CDR2 YYNGEE. The CDR3 here is CASSVTTGGQDTQYF. The CDR3 DNA reads as TGTGCCAGCAGCGTTACTACGGGGGGGCAAGATACGCAGTATTTT.

V is TRBV9 and J is TRBJ2-1, with TRBD1 matching over 9 bases. The germline V gene has CDR1 SGDLS and CDR2 YYNGEE. The length of the CDR3 is 12 residues. The CDR3 protein is CADKTGGYEQFF. In DNA, the CDR3 is TGTGCAGACAAGACAGGGGGTTATGAGCAGTTCTTC.

V usage is TRBV30 and J usage is TRBJ2-2; D is possibly TRBD1 (6 bases). With 4 bases removed from V and 3 bases from J, the gap between germline ends came to 6 bases. CDR3 size: 12 residues. Germline V gene lookup returns CDR1 GTSNPN and CDR2 SVGIG (reference sequence). The CDR3 region has the DNA TGTGCCTGGACAGGGGACACCGGGGAGCTGTTTTTT. Translation: CAWTGDTGELFF.